The 25 T cell receptor beta chains below all came from one sample that was sequenced in a study of response to subunit inactivated influenza vaccine. MiXCR, applied by TCRdb to the RT-PCR reads, yields one record per CDR3 protein. The profile shows roughly 540,000 distinct CDR3 sequences, under 30% of them singletons. These records were also assigned to another study, of T cells expressing NK-cell markers. From that paper: With UMIs, 5'RACE template switching was used to make TCR beta cDNA.

This specimen was CD4+ T cells sorted from PBMCs, taken 11 to 12 days after vaccination. These receptors all come from a middle-aged man who received an inactivated influenza vaccine.

This rearrangement joins TRBV7-2 to TRBJ2-7; D is perhaps TRBD2 (5 bases). This CDR3 contains 14 residues. The ends were cut back, 5 bases at V and 3 bases at J, with 14 bases in the middle. CDR1 is SGHTA, CDR2 FQGNSA, per germline. The CDR3 loop reads CASSPGQSGYEQYF. DNA of the CDR3: TGTGCCAGCAGCCCCGGTCAGAGCGGCTACGAGCAGTACTTC.

This clonotype has more than one count but fewer than ten. The chain uses TRBV11-2 and TRBJ1-3; D is unresolved. The germline V gene has CDR1 SGHAT and CDR2 FQNNGV. The germline V and J ends were trimmed by 5 bases and 3 bases, with 14 bases remaining between them. The CDR3 extends over 15 amino acids. The CDR3 here is CASSIAASFGNTIYF. For the CDR3, the DNA is TGTGCCAGCAGCATAGCGGCTTCATTTGGAAACACCATATATTTT.

The chain combines TRBV6-5 with TRBJ2-5; 7 nucleotides align to TRBD2. J was trimmed by 9 bases and V by 0 bases; bases with no gene match: 10. This CDR3 has 15 residues. Germline-derived CDR1 and CDR2 are MNHEY and SVGAGI. The CDR3, as DNA: TGTGCCAGCAGTTACTCTCTTTCTGGACGGGGGGCCCAGTACTTC. Translating it yields CASSYSLSGRGAQYF.

This clonotype was seen a few times. The rearrangement joins TRBV3-1 to TRBJ1-5, with D possibly being TRBD1 (5 bases). The CDR3 extends over 16 amino acids. Germline-derived CDR1 and CDR2 are LGHDT and YNNKEL (reference sequence). The germline V and J ends were trimmed by 5 bases and 2 bases, with 16 bases remaining between them. The CDR3 sequence: CASSSSRGGGNQPQHF. CDR3 bases: TGTGCCAGCAGCTCCTCTCGGGGCGGGGGCAATCAGCCCCAGCATTTT.

This clonotype occurred a few times. The chain carries TRBV4-2 and TRBJ2-2; D uncertain. CDR3 size: 14 residues. V was cut by 3 bases and J by 6 bases, with 11 bases left in between. The germline gives CDR1 LGHNA, CDR2 YNFKEQ. CDR3 in DNA: TGTGCCAGCAGCCAGGATACATTCCCCGGGGAGCTGTTTTTT. Translated: CASSQDTFPGELFF.

The rearrangement uses TRBV18 and TRBJ2-5, with D unclear. Deletions cut 2 bases from V and 5 bases from J, with 12 bases between. The CDR3 runs to 14 residues. Germline V gene data show CDR1 as KGHSH and CDR2 as LQKENI. DNA of the CDR3: TGTGCCAGCTCACCAAAACGAGGAATCGAGACCCAGTACTTC. Amino acid sequence: CASSPKRGIETQYF.

This chain links TRBV8-2 with TRBJ1-1. TRBV8-2 is reported as a pseudogene. The CDR3 totals 13 residues. The CDR3 here is CGDTSIMNTEAFF. CDR3 nucleotides: TGTGGGGACACATCGATCATGAACACTGAAGCTTTCTTT.

This sequence joins TRBV7-8 and TRBJ1-6; a possible D gene is TRBD1 (6 bases). CDR1 is SGHVS, CDR2 FQNEAQ, per germline. The V gene lost 3 bases and the J gene lost 8 bases, with 8 bases spanning the gap. The CDR3 is 13 amino acids. For the CDR3, the DNA is TGTGCCAGCAGCTTGAGGACAGATTCACCCCTCCACTTT. It specifies CASSLRTDSPLHF.

This clonotype was picked up many times. V usage is TRBV4-2 and J usage is TRBJ1-2, with TRBD1 matching 9 bases. CDR3 length: 19 residues. CDR1 is LGHNA and CDR2 is YNFKEQ in the germline V gene. V dropped 1 base and J dropped 7; count of bases not matched to a gene: 19. In DNA, the CDR3 is TGTGCCAGCAGCCAAGTCGGGACAGGGTCATTCGGGAGTTATGGTGGCTACACCTTC. Its protein product is CASSQVGTGSFGSYGGYTF.

The chain joins TRBV29-1 to TRBJ2-3; D remains ambiguous. The CDR3 covers 14 residues. V was cut by 2 bases and J by 4 bases, with 13 bases left in between. Germline V lookup: CDR1 SQVTM, CDR2 ANQGSEA. The DNA of the CDR3 is TGCAGCGTTGAAACAGCGCTAGGTCCAGATACGCAGTATTTT. Amino acids: CSVETALGPDTQYF.

This clonotype was seen at least ten times. The chain couples TRBV2 to TRBJ1-4; D might be TRBD1 (5 bases). V gave up 8 bases and J gave up 8 bases, with 9 bases separating them. The germline V gene has CDR1 SNHLY and CDR2 FYNNEI. The CDR3 covers 11 residues. As DNA, the CDR3 is TGTGCCAGCTCCCGGGGGGAAAAACTGTTTTTT. Its translation is CASSRGEKLFF.

A few counts support this clonotype. V and J are TRBV5-1 and TRBJ2-1; D possibly corresponds to TRBD2 (5 bases). Per the germline V gene, CDR1 is SGHRS and CDR2 is YFSETQ. V dropped 0 bases and J dropped 9 bases, with 16 bases sitting between them. The CDR3 extends over 15 amino acids. CDR3 sequence reads: CASSLDGVRSGEQFF. As DNA, the CDR3 is TGCGCCAGCAGCTTGGATGGAGTACGAAGCGGTGAGCAGTTCTTC.

J is TRBJ2-1 and V is TRBV11-3, with D possibly being TRBD2 (6 bases). Trimming shortened V by 3 bases and J by 5 bases, and 14 bases separated the two germline ends. Germline V gives CDR1 SGHNT, CDR2 YENEEA. The CDR3 contains 15 residues. CDR3 coding DNA: TGTGCCAGCAGCTTCGGGACTCCGGGGGACAATGAGCAGTTCTTC. Protein sequence: CASSFGTPGDNEQFF.

This clonotype was recorded many times. This chain's CDR3 is CASSQDLSRDKFYEQYF. The CDR3 DNA reads TGCGCCAGCAGCCAAGATCTCTCAAGGGACAAGTTTTACGAGCAGTACTTC. The chain links TRBV4-3 to TRBJ2-7; tentative D call: TRBD1 (6 bases). Trimming removed 0 bases from V and 4 bases from J, with 19 bases in between. The CDR3 contains 17 residues. CDR1 is LGHNA and CDR2 is YSLEER in the germline V gene.

This clonotype has just a few counts. V and J are TRBV5-1 and TRBJ2-1; the match to TRBD2 covers 9 bases. In germline, CDR1 is SGHRS, CDR2 YFSETQ. The length of the CDR3 is 17 residues. After removal of 3 bases from V and 0 bases from J, the junction contained 7 bases not matched to a gene. As DNA, the CDR3 is TGCGCCAGCAGCTCATTTCGTAGCGGGAGCTCCTACAATGAGCAGTTCTTC. This translates into CASSSFRSGSSYNEQFF.

The V call is TRBV3-1, the J call TRBJ2-7; D is perhaps TRBD2 (6 bases). Trimming left V 4 bases short and J 5 bases short, with 18 bases between. The germline gives CDR1 LGHDT, CDR2 YNNKEL (reference sequence). The CDR3 loop spans 15 amino acids. The CDR3 region is CASSPSTEGSNEQYF. CDR3 DNA: TGTGCCAGCAGCCCATCCACGGAGGGGAGCAACGAGCAGTACTTC.

The chain couples TRBV19 to TRBJ2-7; D is possibly TRBD1 or TRBD2 (5 bases each). This CDR3 is 15 amino acids long. Trimming removed 5 bases at V and 6 bases at J, with 20 bases between. Per the germline V gene, CDR1 is LNHDA and CDR2 is SQIVND (reference sequence). The CDR3 bases are TGTGCCAGTAGTGTGCCGGGACGCTACCTTAGCGAGCAGTACTTC. This sequence encodes CASSVPGRYLSEQYF.

A word on this clonotype: One end of the junction is discordant with germline, which a read error may explain. The V and J genes are TRBV4-1 and TRBJ1-4; no clear D. Germline values: CDR1 MGHRA, CDR2 YSYEKL. This CDR3 is 16 amino acids long. The CDR3 spells CASSQGFAAAKEKLFF. CDR3 sequence (DNA): TGCGCCAGCAGCCAAGGTTTCGCCGCGGCTAAAGAAAAACTGTTTTTT.

The table lists this clonotype with a few counts. The V gene is TRBV5-1, the J gene TRBJ2-5; D not certain. The CDR3 covers 13 residues. Deletions cut 1 base from V and 4 bases from J, with 8 bases between. Germline V gene lookup returns CDR1 SGHRS and CDR2 YFSETQ. CDR3 amino acids: CASSLNFGETQYF. The CDR3 bases are TGCGCCAGCAGCTTGAACTTCGGAGAGACCCAGTACTTC.

The CDR3 coding sequence is TGTGCCAGCAGCGTCGGACAGGGTCGGACAGATACGCAGTATTTT. It is translated as CASSVGQGRTDTQYF. This chain uses TRBV11-2 with TRBJ2-3, with 8 bases that match TRBD1. The CDR3 is made up of 15 amino acids. Germline CDR1 and CDR2: SGHAT and FQNNGV. V lost 5 bases to trimming and J lost 3 bases; unmatched junction nucleotides: 7.

The chain uses TRBV24-1 and TRBJ2-5; D is perhaps TRBD1 or TRBD2 (5 bases each). V shed 0 bases and J shed 1 base, with 17 bases lying between them. This CDR3 is built from 18 residues. Germline V gene data show CDR1 as KGHDR and CDR2 as SFDVKD. The CDR3 nucleotides read TGTGCCACCAGTGATTTGAAGGAAGGGTTGAGGGGCCAAGAGACCCAGTACTTC. Translation gives CATSDLKEGLRGQETQYF.

A few counts support this clonotype. This chain links TRBV12-3 or TRBV12-4 with TRBJ2-3; D is unclear. The CDR3 contains 13 residues. The V gene lost 5 bases and the J gene lost 6 bases, with 12 bases spanning the gap. CDR3 coding DNA: TGTGCCAGCAGTCTCGGAATAGGGGATACGCAGTATTTT. This gives the protein CASSLGIGDTQYF.

In this sample, this clonotype turned up a few times. V is TRBV4-3 and J is TRBJ2-2, with D possibly TRBD1 on 5 matching bases. Trimming removed 4 bases at V and 5 bases at J, with 14 bases between. The CDR3 spans 15 residues. The V gene's germline CDR1 is LGHNA and CDR2 YSLEER. This chain's CDR3 is CASSLQGVRTGELFF. The CDR3 DNA reads TGCGCCAGCAGCCTTCAGGGTGTTCGGACCGGGGAGCTGTTTTTT.

The rearrangement joins TRBV2 to TRBJ2-7; no definite D call. The V gene lost 2 bases and the J gene lost 6 bases, with 5 bases spanning the gap. The germline CDR1 and CDR2 sequences are SNHLY and FYNNEI. The CDR3 runs to 11 residues. Here the CDR3 reads CASSELSEQYF. In nucleotides, the CDR3 is TGTGCCAGCAGTGAACTTTCCGAGCAGTACTTC.

The chain links TRBV19 to TRBJ2-2; D is uncertain. The V gene's germline CDR1 is LNHDA and CDR2 SQIVND (reference sequence). CDR3 length: 16 amino acids. Trimming cost V 4 bases and J 8 bases, with 20 bases left between them. The CDR3 loop is CASSTSGRGKAGELFF. The DNA of the CDR3 is TGTGCCAGTAGTACAAGTGGCCGCGGAAAGGCGGGGGAGCTGTTTTTT.